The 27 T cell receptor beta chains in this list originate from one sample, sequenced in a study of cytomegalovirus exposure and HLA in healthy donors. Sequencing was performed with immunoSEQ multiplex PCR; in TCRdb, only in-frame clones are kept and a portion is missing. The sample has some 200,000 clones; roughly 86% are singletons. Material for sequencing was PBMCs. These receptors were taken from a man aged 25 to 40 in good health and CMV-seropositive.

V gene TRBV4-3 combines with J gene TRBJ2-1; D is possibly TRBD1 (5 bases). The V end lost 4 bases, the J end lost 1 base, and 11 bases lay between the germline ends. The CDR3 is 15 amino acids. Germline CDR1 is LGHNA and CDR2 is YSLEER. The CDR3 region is CASSPDRGSYNEQFF. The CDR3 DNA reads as TGCGCCAGCAGCCCGGATAGGGGATCCTACAATGAGCAGTTCTTC.

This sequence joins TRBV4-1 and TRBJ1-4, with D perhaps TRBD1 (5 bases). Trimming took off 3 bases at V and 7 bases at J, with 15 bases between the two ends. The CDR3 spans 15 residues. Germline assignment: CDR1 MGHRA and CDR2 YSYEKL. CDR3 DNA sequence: TGCGCCAGCAGCCAGATGGGGCTCGGGGGTGAAAAACTGTTTTTT. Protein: CASSQMGLGGEKLFF.

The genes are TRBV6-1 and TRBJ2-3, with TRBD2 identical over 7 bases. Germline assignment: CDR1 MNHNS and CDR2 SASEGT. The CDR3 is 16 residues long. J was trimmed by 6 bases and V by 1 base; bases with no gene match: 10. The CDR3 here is CASSEGDYEGWDTQYF. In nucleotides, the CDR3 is TGTGCCAGCAGTGAAGGGGACTACGAGGGTTGGGATACGCAGTATTTT.

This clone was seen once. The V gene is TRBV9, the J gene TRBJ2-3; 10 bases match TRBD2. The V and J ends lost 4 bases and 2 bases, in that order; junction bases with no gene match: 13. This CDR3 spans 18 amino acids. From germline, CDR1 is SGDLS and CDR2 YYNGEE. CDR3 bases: TGTGCCAGCAGCCCCGCCCGACTAGCGGGTTCTTCCACAGATACGCAGTATTTT. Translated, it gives CASSPARLAGSSTDTQYF.

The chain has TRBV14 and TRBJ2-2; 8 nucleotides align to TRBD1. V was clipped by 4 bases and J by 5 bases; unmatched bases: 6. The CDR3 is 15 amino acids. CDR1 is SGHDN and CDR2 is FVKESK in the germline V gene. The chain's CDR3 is CASSLNRGRTGELFF. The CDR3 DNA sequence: TGTGCCAGCAGCCTCAACAGGGGGAGGACCGGGGAGCTGTTTTTT.

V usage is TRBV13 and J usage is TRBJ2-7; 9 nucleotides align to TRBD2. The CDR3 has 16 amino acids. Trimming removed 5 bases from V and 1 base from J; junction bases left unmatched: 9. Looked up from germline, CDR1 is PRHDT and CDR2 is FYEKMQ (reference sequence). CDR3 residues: CASSPGASGASYEQYF. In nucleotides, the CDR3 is TGTGCCAGCAGCCCAGGGGCTAGCGGGGCTTCCTACGAGCAGTACTTC. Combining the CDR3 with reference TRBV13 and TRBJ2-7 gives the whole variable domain AAGVIQSPRHLIKEKRETATLKCYPIPRHDTVYWYQQGPGQDPQFLISFYEKMQSDKGSIPDRFSAQQFSDYHSELNMSSLELGDSALYFCASSPGASGASYEQYFGPGTRLTVT.

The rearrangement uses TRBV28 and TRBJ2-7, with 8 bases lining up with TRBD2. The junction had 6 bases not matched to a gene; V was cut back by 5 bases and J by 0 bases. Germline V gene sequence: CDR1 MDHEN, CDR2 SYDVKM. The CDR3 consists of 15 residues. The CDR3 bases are TGTGCCAGCAGTAGAGCCAGCGGGAGCTCCTACGAGCAGTACTTC. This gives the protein CASSRASGSSYEQYF. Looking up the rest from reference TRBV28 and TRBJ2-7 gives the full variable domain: DVKVTQSSRYLVKRTGEKVFLECVQDMDHENMFWYRQDPGLGLRLIYFSYDVKMKEKGDIPEGYSVSREKKERFSLILESASTNQTSMYLCASSRASGSSYEQYFGPGTRLTVT.

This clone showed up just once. CDR3 sequence: CASSLAGGLDTEAFF. Here the CDR3 DNA reads TGTGCCAGCAGCTTAGCAGGGGGCCTCGACACTGAAGCTTTCTTT. The chain links TRBV11-2 to TRBJ1-1; 8 bases agree with TRBD1. The length of the CDR3 is 15 residues. V lost 1 base to trimming and J lost 3 bases; unmatched junction nucleotides: 4. CDR1 SGHAT and CDR2 FQNNGV come from the germline V gene.

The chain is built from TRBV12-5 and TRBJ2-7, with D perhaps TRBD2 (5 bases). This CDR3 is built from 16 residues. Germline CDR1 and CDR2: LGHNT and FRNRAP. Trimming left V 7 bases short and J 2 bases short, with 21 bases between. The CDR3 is CASARGIGFNPYEQYF. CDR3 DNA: TGTGCTAGTGCTCGGGGAATTGGGTTTAATCCCTACGAGCAGTACTTC. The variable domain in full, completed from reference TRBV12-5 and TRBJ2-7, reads DARVTQTPRHKVTEMGQEVTMRCQPILGHNTVFWYRQTMMQGLELLAYFRNRAPLDDSGMPKDRFSAEMPDATLATLKIQPSEPRDSAVYFCASARGIGFNPYEQYFGPGTRLTVT.

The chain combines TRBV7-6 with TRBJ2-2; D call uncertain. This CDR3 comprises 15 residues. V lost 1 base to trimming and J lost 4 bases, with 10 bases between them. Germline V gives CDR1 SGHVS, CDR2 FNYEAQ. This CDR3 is CASSLGSPPTGELFF. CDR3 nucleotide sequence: TGTGCCAGCAGCTTAGGTAGTCCTCCCACCGGGGAGCTGTTTTTT.

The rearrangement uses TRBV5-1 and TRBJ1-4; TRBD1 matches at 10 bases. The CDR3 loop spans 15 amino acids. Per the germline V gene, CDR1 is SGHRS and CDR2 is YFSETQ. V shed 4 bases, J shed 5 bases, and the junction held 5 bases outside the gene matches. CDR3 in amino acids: CASSPRDRGNEKLFF. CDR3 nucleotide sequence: TGCGCCAGCAGCCCCCGGGACAGGGGAAATGAAAAACTGTTTTTT.

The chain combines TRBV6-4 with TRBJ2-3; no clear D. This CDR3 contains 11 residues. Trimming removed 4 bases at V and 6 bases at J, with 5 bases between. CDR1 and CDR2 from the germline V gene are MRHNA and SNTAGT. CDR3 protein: CASSVGDTQYF. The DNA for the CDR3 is TGTGCCAGCAGTGTTGGTGATACGCAGTATTTT.

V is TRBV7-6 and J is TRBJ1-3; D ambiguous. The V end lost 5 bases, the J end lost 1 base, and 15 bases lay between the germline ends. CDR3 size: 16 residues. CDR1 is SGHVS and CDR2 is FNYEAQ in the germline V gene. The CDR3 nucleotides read TGTGCCAGCAGCCCCCCTGGGGTCACTTCTGGAAACACCATATATTTT. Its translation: CASSPPGVTSGNTIYF.

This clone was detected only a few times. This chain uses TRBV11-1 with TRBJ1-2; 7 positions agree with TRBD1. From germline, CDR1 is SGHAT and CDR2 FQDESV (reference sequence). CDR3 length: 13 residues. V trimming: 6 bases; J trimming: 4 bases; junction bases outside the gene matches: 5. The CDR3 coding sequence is TGTGCCAGCAGTCTACAGGGGATCTATGGCTACACCTTC. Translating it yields CASSLQGIYGYTF.

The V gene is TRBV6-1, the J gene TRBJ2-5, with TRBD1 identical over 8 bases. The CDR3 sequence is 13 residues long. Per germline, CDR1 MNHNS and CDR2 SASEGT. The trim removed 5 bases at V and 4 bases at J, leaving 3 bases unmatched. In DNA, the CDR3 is TGTGCCAGCAGTCGGACAGGGTTAGAGACCCAGTACTTC. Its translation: CASSRTGLETQYF.

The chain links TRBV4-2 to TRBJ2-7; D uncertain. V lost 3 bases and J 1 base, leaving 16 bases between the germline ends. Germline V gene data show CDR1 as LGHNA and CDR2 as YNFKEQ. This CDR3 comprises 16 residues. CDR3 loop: CASSQEDSIPSYEQYF. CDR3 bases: TGTGCCAGCAGCCAGGAAGACTCTATACCTTCCTACGAGCAGTACTTC.

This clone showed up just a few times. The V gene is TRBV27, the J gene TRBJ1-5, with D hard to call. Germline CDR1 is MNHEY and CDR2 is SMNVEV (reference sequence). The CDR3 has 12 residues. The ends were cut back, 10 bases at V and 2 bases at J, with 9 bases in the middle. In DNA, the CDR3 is TGTGCCACCTGGACTGGCAATCAGCCCCAGCATTTT. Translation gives CATWTGNQPQHF.

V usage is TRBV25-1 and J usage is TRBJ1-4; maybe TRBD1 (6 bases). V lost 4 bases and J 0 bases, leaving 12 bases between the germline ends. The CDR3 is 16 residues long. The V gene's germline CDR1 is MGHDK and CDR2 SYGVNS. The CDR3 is CASSGGAPATNEKLFF. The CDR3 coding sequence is TGTGCCAGCAGTGGGGGGGCACCTGCAACTAATGAAAAACTGTTTTTT.

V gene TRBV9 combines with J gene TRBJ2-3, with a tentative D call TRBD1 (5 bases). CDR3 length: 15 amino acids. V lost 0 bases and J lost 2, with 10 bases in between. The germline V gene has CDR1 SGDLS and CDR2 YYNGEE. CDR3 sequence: CASSVGSRDTDTQYF. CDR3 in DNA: TGTGCCAGCAGCGTAGGGTCCAGGGACACAGATACGCAGTATTTT.

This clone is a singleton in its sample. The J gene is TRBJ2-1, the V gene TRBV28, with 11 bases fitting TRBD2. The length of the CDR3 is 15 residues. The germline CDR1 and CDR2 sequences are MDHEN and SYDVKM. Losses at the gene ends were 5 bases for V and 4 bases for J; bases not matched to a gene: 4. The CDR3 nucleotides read TGTGCCAGCAGTACTAGCGGGGGACCATACAATGAGCAGTTCTTC. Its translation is CASSTSGGPYNEQFF.

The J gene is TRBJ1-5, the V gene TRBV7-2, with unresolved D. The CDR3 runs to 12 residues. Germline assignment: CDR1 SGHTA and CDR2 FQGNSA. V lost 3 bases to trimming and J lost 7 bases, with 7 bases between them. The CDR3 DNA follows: TGTGCCAGCAGCTTCCCCCCCCAGCCCCAGCATTTT. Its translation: CASSFPPQPQHF.

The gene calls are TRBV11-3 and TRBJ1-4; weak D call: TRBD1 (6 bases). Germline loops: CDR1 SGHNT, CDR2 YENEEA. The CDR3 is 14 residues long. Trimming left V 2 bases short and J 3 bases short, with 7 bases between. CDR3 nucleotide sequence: TGTGCCAGCAGCTTATCAGGGGCTAATGAAAAACTGTTTTTT. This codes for CASSLSGANEKLFF.

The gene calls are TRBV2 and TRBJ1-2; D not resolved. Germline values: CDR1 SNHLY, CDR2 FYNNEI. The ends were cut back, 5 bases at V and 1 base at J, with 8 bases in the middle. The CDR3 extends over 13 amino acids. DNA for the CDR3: TGTGCCAGCAGTTTAGTGGATAACTATGGCTACACCTTC. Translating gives CASSLVDNYGYTF.

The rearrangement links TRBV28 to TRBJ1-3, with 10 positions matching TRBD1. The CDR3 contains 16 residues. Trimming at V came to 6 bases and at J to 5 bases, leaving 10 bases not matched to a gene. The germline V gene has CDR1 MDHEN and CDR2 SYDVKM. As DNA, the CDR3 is TGTGCCAGCAGCCCCTGGGACAGGGGCAAGAGAAACACCATATATTTT. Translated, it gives CASSPWDRGKRNTIYF.

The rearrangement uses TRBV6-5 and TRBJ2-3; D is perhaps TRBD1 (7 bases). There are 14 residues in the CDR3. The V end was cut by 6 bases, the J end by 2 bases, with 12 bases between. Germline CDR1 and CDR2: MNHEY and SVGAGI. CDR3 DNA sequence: TGTGCCAGCAGGCGGGACAGCCTCACAGATACGCAGTATTTT. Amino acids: CASRRDSLTDTQYF.

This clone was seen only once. As DNA, the CDR3 is TGTGCCAGCGGTTCAACAGGGTTGTCTAATGAAAAACTGTTTTTT. Its translation is CASGSTGLSNEKLFF. The chain uses TRBV9 and TRBJ1-4, with a tentative D call TRBD1 (6 bases). The CDR3 length is 15 residues. Germline loops: CDR1 SGDLS, CDR2 YYNGEE. V was trimmed by 7 bases and J by 3 bases, leaving 16 bases between them.

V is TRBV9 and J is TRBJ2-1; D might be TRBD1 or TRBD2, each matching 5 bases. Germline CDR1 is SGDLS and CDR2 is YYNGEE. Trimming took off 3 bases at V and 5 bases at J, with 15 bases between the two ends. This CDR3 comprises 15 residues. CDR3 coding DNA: TGTGCCAGCAGCGCCTCCGGGACGAACAACAATGAGCAGTTCTTC. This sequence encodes CASSASGTNNNEQFF.